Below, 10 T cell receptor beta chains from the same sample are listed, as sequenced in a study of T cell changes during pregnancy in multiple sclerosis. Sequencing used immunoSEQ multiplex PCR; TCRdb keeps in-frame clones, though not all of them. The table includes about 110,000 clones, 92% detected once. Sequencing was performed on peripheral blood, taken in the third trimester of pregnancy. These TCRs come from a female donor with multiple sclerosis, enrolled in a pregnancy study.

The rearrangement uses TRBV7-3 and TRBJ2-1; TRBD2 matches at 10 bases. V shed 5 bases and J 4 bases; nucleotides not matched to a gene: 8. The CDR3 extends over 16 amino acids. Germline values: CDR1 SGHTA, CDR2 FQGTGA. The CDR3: CASSMEAGGTYNEQFF. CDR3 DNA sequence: TGTGCCAGCAGCATGGAAGCGGGAGGGACGTACAATGAGCAGTTCTTC.

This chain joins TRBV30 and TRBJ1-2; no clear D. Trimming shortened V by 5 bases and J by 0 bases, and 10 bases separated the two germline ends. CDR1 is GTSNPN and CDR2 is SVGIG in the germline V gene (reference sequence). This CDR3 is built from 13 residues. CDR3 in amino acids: CAWESRSNYGYTF. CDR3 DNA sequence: TGTGCCTGGGAATCACGGTCTAACTATGGCTACACCTTC. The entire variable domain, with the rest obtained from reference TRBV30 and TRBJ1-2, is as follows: SQTIHQWPATLVQPVGSPLSLECTVEGTSNPNLYWYRQAAGRGLQLLFYSVGIGQISSEVPQNLSASRPQDRQFILSSKKLLLSDSGFYLCAWESRSNYGYTFGSGTRLTVV.

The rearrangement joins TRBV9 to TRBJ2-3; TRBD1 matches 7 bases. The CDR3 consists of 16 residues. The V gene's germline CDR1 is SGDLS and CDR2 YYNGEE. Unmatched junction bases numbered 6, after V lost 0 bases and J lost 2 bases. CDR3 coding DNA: TGTGCCAGCAGCGTAGGTCCAGGGGGTAACACAGATACGCAGTATTTT. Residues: CASSVGPGGNTDTQYF.

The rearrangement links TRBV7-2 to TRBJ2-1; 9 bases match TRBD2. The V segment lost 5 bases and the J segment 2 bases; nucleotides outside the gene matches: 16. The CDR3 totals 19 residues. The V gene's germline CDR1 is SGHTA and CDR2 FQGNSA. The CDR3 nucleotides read TGTGCCAGCAGCATACCAAAATTAGCCGGGACTAGCCCCTACAATGAGCAGTTCTTC. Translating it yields CASSIPKLAGTSPYNEQFF. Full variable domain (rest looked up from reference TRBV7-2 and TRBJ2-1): GAGVSQSPSNKVTEKGKDVELRCDPISGHTALYWYRQSLGQGLEFLIYFQGNSAPDKSGLPSDRFSAERTGGSVSTLTIQRTQQEDSAVYLCASSIPKLAGTSPYNEQFFGPGTRLTVL.

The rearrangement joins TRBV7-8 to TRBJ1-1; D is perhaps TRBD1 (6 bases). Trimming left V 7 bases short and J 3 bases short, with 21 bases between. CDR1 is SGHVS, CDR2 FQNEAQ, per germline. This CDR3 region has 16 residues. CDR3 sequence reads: CASTPYRGTEYTEAFF. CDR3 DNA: TGTGCCAGCACCCCATATAGGGGGACGGAATACACTGAAGCTTTCTTT.

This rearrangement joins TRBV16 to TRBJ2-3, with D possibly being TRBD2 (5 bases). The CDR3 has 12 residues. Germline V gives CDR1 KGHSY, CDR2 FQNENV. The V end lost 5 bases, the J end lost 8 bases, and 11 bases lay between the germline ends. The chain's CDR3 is CASSGGRGTQYF. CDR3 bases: TGTGCCAGCAGCGGCGGCCGGGGTACGCAGTATTTT.

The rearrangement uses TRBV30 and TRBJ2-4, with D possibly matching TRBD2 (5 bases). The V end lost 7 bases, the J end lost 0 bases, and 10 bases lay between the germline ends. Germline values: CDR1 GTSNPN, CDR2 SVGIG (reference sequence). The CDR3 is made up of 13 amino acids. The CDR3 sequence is CAFTRGAKNIQYF. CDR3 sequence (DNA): TGTGCCTTTACACGGGGAGCCAAAAACATTCAGTACTTC.

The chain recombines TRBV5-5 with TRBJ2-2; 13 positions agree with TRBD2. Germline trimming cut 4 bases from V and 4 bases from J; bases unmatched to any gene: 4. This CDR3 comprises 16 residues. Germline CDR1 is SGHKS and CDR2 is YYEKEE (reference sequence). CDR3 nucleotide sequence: TGTGCCAGCAGCAGAACTAGCGGGGGGGCCACCGGGGAGCTGTTTTTT. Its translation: CASSRTSGGATGELFF.

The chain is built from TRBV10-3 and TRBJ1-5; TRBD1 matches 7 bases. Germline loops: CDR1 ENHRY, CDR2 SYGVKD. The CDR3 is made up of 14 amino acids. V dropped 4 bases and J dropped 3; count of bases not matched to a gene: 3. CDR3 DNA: TGTGCCATCAGTGGACAGGGTGCCAATCAGCCCCAGCATTTT. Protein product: CAISGQGANQPQHF.

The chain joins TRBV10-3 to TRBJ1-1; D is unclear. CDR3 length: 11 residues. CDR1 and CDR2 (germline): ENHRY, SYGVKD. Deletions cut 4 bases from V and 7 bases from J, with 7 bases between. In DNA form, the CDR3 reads TGTGCCATCAGTGGCGGGAATGAAGCTTTCTTT. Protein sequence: CAISGGNEAFF.